This T cell receptor beta chain was found in a study of identical twins. Per the germline V gene, CDR1 is SGDLS and CDR2 is YYNGEE. The V end lost 4 bases, the J end lost 5 bases, and 13 bases lay between the germline ends. The CDR3 totals 14 residues. Template switching supplied a universal primer site; unique molecular identifiers were carried on the cDNA. In TCRdb, the 5' RACE reads were re-called with MiXCR into one record per CDR3 protein. The sample records 500,000 to 600,000 distinct CDR3 sequences, roughly a fifth being singletons. This clonotype was seen a few times. The same sample was also studied in work on T cells expressing NK-cell markers. That source notes: In several experiments, sorting was confined to alpha-beta TCR T cells through use of an anti-gamma-delta TCR antibody. Roughly 6 donors showed dominant NKG2C+ clonotypes comprising roughly 1.0-7.0% of their CD8+ T cells.

Input material: CD4+ T cells sorted from blood. The chain combines TRBV9 with TRBJ1-5; D is undetermined. The TCR sequence derives from a woman under 30 in good health. The CDR3 region is CASSIQPGDQPQHF. The CDR3 DNA reads as TGTGCCAGCAGCATACAACCTGGGGATCAGCCCCAGCATTTT. Looking up the rest from reference TRBV9 and TRBJ1-5 gives the full variable domain: DSGVTQTPKHLITATGQRVTLRCSPRSGDLSVYWYQQSLDQGLQFLIQYYNGEERAKGNILERFSAQQFPDLHSELNLSSLELGDSALYFCASSIQPGDQPQHFGDGTRLSIL.